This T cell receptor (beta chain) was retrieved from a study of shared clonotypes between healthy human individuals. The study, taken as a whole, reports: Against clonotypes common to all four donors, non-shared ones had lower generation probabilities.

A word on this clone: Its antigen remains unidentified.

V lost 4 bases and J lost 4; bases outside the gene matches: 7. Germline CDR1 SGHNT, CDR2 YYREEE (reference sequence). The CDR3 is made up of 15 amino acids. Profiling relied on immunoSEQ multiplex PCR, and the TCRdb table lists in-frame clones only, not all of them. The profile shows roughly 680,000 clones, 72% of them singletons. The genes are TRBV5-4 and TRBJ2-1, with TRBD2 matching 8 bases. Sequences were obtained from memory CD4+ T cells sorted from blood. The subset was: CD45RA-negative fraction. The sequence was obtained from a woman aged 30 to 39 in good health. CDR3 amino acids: CASSPSGSPYNEQFF. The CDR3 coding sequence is TGTGCCAGCAGCCCCAGCGGGAGTCCTTACAATGAGCAGTTCTTC.